These 6 T cell receptor beta chains came from one sample sequenced in a study of radiation and T cells in renal cell carcinoma. This sample's time point: baseline pretreatment blood. Treatment indicated: 15 Gy SBRT to primary tumor, nephrectomy 4 weeks later. Method: immunoSEQ multiplex PCR; TCRdb's copy keeps in-frame clones and lacks some. Counted here are about 130,000 clones, about 88% occurring once; the ten biggest clones make up about 11%. Source: blood, taken from a patient whose treatment included radiotherapy and nephrectomy. The receptors were sampled from a woman in her forties or fifties with renal cell carcinoma.

The V gene is TRBV10-1, the J gene TRBJ1-5; 9 bases line up with TRBD1. Germline V CDR1 and CDR2: WNHNN, SYGVQD (reference sequence). The CDR3 is 16 residues long. J was trimmed by 0 bases and V by 7 bases; bases with no gene match: 7. For the CDR3, the DNA is TGCGCCAGCACTCGGGACAGGGATTTTAGCAATCAGCCCCAGCATTTT. Protein sequence: CASTRDRDFSNQPQHF.

This sequence joins TRBV4-1 and TRBJ2-5; TRBD2 matches at 10 bases. With the DNA end fitting TRBJ2-7 better, the J assignment may be wrong. This CDR3 is 17 amino acids long. The germline gives CDR1 MGHRA, CDR2 YSYEKL. The CDR3 nucleotides read TGCGCCAGCAGCCAAGATTCTTTAGCGGGGGGTACCTACGAGCAGTACTTC. It is translated as CASSQDSLAGGTYEQYF.

This chain uses TRBV5-1 with TRBJ2-5, with D uncertain. V was cut by 2 bases and J by 5 bases, with 4 bases left in between. Germline CDR1 and CDR2: SGHRS and YFSETQ. The CDR3 covers 11 residues. The DNA for the CDR3 is TGCGCCAGCAGCTTCGGCGAGACCCAGTACTTC. Protein sequence: CASSFGETQYF.

This clone was observed a single time. The V gene is TRBV7-2, the J gene TRBJ1-3; no reliable D call. V dropped 3 bases and J dropped 0 bases, with 12 bases sitting between them. CDR1 is SGHTA, CDR2 FQGNSA, per germline. This CDR3 is 16 amino acids long. The CDR3 bases are TGTGCCAGCAGCTTCCGGACGGCTTACTCTGGAAACACCATATATTTT. Amino acid sequence: CASSFRTAYSGNTIYF.

Only one count was recorded for this clone. The chain is built from TRBV7-2 and TRBJ2-7; tentatively, D is TRBD2 (6 bases). The CDR3 covers 14 residues. The germline V and J ends were trimmed by 7 bases and 3 bases, with 16 bases remaining between them. The germline gives CDR1 SGHTA, CDR2 FQGNSA. CDR3 coding DNA: TGTGCCAGCAAGCCACTAGCCCTACTCTACGAGCAGTACTTC. Translated: CASKPLALLYEQYF.

V and J are TRBV7-2 and TRBJ2-7, with TRBD2 matching 11 bases. Per germline, CDR1 SGHTA and CDR2 FQGNSA. The junction had 6 bases not matched to a gene; V was cut back by 1 base and J by 4 bases. This CDR3 has 16 amino acids. The CDR3 loop reads CASSLGASGGQYEQYF. The CDR3 nucleotides are TGTGCCAGCAGCTTAGGGGCTAGCGGGGGGCAGTACGAGCAGTACTTC.